The present T cell receptor beta chain was sequenced within a study of regulatory T cells in long-lasting Graves disease. CDR3 regions were amplified by Arm-PCR using iRepertoire HTBI primers to build TCR beta libraries. TCRdb reprocessed the multiplex PCR reads with MiXCR, giving one entry per CDR3 protein. This table has roughly 520,000 distinct CDR3 sequences, around 11% appearing once. Sample time point: newly diagnosed GD, antithyroid drugs for less than 3 months. The TCR library used RNA extracted from PBMCs. This clonotype was recorded at least ten times. The CDR3 loop spans 15 amino acids. Trimming at V came to 6 bases and at J to 8 bases, leaving 11 bases not matched to a gene. The germline CDR1 and CDR2 sequences are ENHRY and SYGVKD. This sample also appeared in a second study, on T cells in Graves' hyperthyroidism and ophthalmopathy.

Here the sequenced sample was peripheral blood mononuclear cells (PBMCs), taken at new diagnosis, from a patient treated with antithyroid drugs. This TCR came from a woman aged 25 to 39 with Graves disease. The chain links TRBV10-3 to TRBJ2-1; 9 nucleotides agree with TRBD2. The CDR3 reads CAIRIAGEGPYEQFF. The CDR3 DNA reads as TGTGCCATCAGAATAGCGGGAGAGGGCCCATATGAGCAGTTCTTC.